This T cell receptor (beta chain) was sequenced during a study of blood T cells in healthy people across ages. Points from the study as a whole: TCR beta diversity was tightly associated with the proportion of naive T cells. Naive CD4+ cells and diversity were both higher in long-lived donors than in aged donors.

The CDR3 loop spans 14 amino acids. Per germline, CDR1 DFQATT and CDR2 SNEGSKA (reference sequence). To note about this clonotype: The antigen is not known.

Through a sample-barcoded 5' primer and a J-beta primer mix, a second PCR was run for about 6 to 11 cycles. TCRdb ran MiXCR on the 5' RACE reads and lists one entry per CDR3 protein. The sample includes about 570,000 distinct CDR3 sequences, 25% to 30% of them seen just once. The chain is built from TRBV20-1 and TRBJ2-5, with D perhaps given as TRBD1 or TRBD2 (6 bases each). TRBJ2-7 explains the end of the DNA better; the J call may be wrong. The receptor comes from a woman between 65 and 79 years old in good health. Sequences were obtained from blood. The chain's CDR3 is CSARGGAHHYEQYF. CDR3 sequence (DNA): TGCAGTGCTAGAGGGGGGGCTCACCACTACGAGCAGTACTTC.